The rows below give T cell receptor beta chains drawn from one sample of a study of graft-versus-host responses after intestinal transplantation. The protocol was immunoSEQ multiplex PCR, while the TCRdb copy is restricted to in-frame clones and leaves out a portion. The sample consists of 3,600 or so clones, 60% to 75% of them appearing once. The starting material was ileum tissue, obtained 105 days after intestinal transplantation. These receptors came from a human patient who received an intestinal transplant, so some T cells may come from the graft donor. The CDR3 runs from the conserved cysteine through the conserved F or W. The D gene is left open where the match is weak. Clone size is given for some rows only: seen once, a few or many times, or a class if the clone is expanded.

d_call	clone_size	j_call	v_call	cdr3_aa	cdr3_nt
NA	NA	TRBJ1-5	TRBV12-2	CASRLGQGNQPQHF	TGTGCAAGTCGCTTGGGACAGGGGAATCAGCCCCAGCATTTT
NA	NA	TRBJ2-3	TRBV10-1	CASKASEWTDTQYF	TGCGCCAGCAAGGCGAGTGAGTGGACAGATACGCAGTATTTT
NA	few	TRBJ1-4	TRBV2	CASAVRNEKLFF	TGTGCCAGCGCGGTGAGGAATGAAAAACTGTTTTTT
TRBD2	NA	TRBJ2-7	TRBV5-4	CASSLGGGGLSYEQYF	TGTGCCAGCAGCTTGGGCGGGGGGGGGCTATCCTACGAGCAGTACTTC
TRBD1	NA	TRBJ1-3	TRBV5-4	CASSLAGTGGNTIYF	TGTGCCAGCAGCTTGGCCGGGACAGGTGGAAACACCATATATTTT
NA	once	TRBJ2-2	TRBV7-3	CASSPGPYVGELFF	TGTGCCAGCAGCCCCGGCCCATACGTGGGGGAGCTGTTTTTT
NA	NA	TRBJ1-1	TRBV7-6	CASSLEIGRRTEAFF	TGTGCCAGCAGCTTAGAGATTGGTCGGCGGACTGAAGCTTTCTTT
NA	few	TRBJ2-1	TRBV18	CASSPDSHNEQFF	TGTGCCAGCTCACCCGACAGCCACAATGAGCAGTTCTTC
NA	NA	TRBJ2-7	TRBV27	CASKPYPRFPGSYEQYF	TGTGCCAGCAAACCGTACCCGCGTTTTCCCGGCTCCTACGAGCAGTACTTC
TRBD1	few	TRBJ2-2	TRBV6-9	CASSRTGGSGELFF	TGTGCCAGCAGTCGGACAGGGGGGTCCGGGGAGCTGTTTTTT
NA	NA	TRBJ2-5	TRBV13	CASSSSRSERGETQYF	TGTGCCAGCAGCTCAAGCCGGTCCGAACGGGGTGAGACCCAGTACTTC
TRBD1	large	TRBJ2-7	TRBV10-3	CAISEENRGNEQYF	TGTGCCATCAGTGAGGAGAACAGGGGCAACGAGCAGTACTTC
NA	NA	TRBJ1-3	TRBV7-9	CASSSPRGGGGNTIYF	TGTGCCAGCAGCTCCCCCCGCGGTGGTGGTGGAAACACCATATATTTT
TRBD1	NA	TRBJ1-1	TRBV19	CASSINRGGKSRTEAFF	TGTGCCAGTAGTATTAATAGAGGGGGCAAGAGCAGGACTGAAGCTTTCTTT
NA	once	TRBJ2-7	TRBV5-1	CASRQGVSYEQYF	TGCGCCAGCAGACAGGGCGTTTCCTACGAGCAGTACTTC
NA	NA	TRBJ2-3	TRBV14	CASSQFAVGTDTQYF	TGTGCCAGCAGCCAATTTGCGGTGGGGACAGATACGCAGTATTTT
TRBD1	NA	TRBJ2-7	TRBV19	CASSPSGTGFDEQYF	TGTGCCAGTAGCCCCTCCGGGACAGGGTTCGACGAGCAGTACTTC
NA	NA	TRBJ2-6	TRBV2	CASCSWAGANVLTF	TGTGCCAGCTGTAGTTGGGCTGGGGCCAACGTCCTGACTTTC
TRBD1	NA	TRBJ2-1	TRBV7-3	CASSSGGRNNEQFF	TGTGCCAGCAGCTCAGGGGGCAGAAACAATGAGCAGTTCTTC
NA	NA	TRBJ2-1	TRBV6-5	CASSPYGGEQFF	TGTGCCAGCAGTCCTTACGGAGGAGAGCAGTTCTTC
NA	NA	TRBJ1-2	TRBV21-1	CASSKEGAYGYTF	TGTGCCAGCAGCAAAGAAGGGGCGTATGGCTACACCTTC
NA	NA	TRBJ2-2	TRBV4-3	CASSQVRARGDTGELFF	TGCGCCAGCAGCCAGGTCAGGGCTAGAGGTGACACCGGGGAGCTGTTTTTT
NA	few	TRBJ1-2	TRBV21-1	CASSDRNYGYTF	TGTGCCAGCAGCGACAGAAACTATGGCTACACCTTC
TRBD1	NA	TRBJ1-2	TRBV25-1	CASSASLRGPNYGYTF	TGTGCCAGCAGTGCATCCCTCAGGGGGCCTAACTATGGCTACACCTTC
NA	NA	TRBJ2-7	TRBV7-9	CASSLVGNSYEQYF	TGTGCCAGCAGCTTAGTTGGCAACTCCTACGAGCAGTACTTC
NA	NA	TRBJ2-1	TRBV6-1	CASSEAKARQFF	TGTGCCAGCAGTGAAGCGAAAGCTAGACAGTTCTTC
TRBD1	NA	TRBJ2-7	TRBV6-1	CASGYRQGPYEQYF	TGTGCCAGCGGATACCGACAGGGGCCCTACGAGCAGTACTTC
NA	NA	TRBJ1-6	TRBV18	CASSPQEFYGSPLHF	TGTGCCAGCTCACCTCAGGAGTTTTATGGTTCACCCCTCCACTTT
NA	NA	TRBJ1-3	TRBV6-5	CASGTGISGNTIYF	TGTGCCAGCGGAACCGGGATCTCTGGAAACACCATATATTTT
NA	NA	TRBJ1-1	TRBV5-1	CASSGVGGGWNTEAFF	TGCGCCAGCAGCGGAGTCGGGGGTGGATGGAACACTGAAGCTTTCTTT
TRBD2	NA	TRBJ2-7	TRBV6-5	CASSLSGQTYEQYF	TGTGCCAGCAGTCTTAGCGGGCAAACCTACGAGCAGTACTTC
TRBD1	NA	TRBJ1-6	TRBV9	CASSVWTGDIASYNSPLHF	TGTGCCAGCAGCGTTTGGACAGGGGATATCGCGTCCTATAATTCACCCCTCCACTTT
NA	NA	TRBJ2-3	TRBV5-1	CASSYSTDTQYF	TGCGCCAGCAGCTACAGCACAGATACGCAGTATTTT
TRBD1	few	TRBJ1-5	TRBV2	CASSEQGASNQPQHF	TGTGCCAGCAGTGAACAGGGGGCGAGCAATCAGCCCCAGCATTTT
TRBD1	NA	TRBJ2-3	TRBV7-9	CASSFRTGGTDTQYF	TGTGCCAGCAGCTTTAGGACAGGGGGAACAGATACGCAGTATTTT
TRBD1	NA	TRBJ1-2	TRBV5-1	CASSPGQDGNGYTF	TGCGCCAGCAGCCCCGGACAGGACGGCAATGGCTACACCTTC
TRBD2	NA	TRBJ2-2	TRBV6-5	CASSPPPGGTGELFF	TGTGCCAGCAGCCCGCCCCCCGGGGGGACCGGGGAGCTGTTTTTT
NA	NA	TRBJ1-2	TRBV10-3	CAISDGSDYGYTF	TGTGCCATCAGTGACGGATCCGACTATGGCTACACCTTC
NA	NA	TRBJ1-2	TRBV10-2	CASSDPRYYGYTF	TGCGCCAGCAGTGACCCCAGATACTATGGCTACACCTTC
TRBD2	NA	TRBJ2-5	TRBV7-9	CASSSPGLVKETQYF	TGTGCCAGCAGCTCGCCGGGACTAGTAAAGGAGACCCAGTACTTC
NA	NA	TRBJ1-2	TRBV7-1	CASSVLSHGGKAYGYTF	TGTGCCAGCAGCGTATTGTCTCACGGGGGAAAGGCCTATGGCTACACCTTC
TRBD2	NA	TRBJ2-1	TRBV11-3	CASSLGGGTQFF	TGTGCCAGCAGCTTGGGCGGGGGGACGCAGTTCTTC